The clone carrying this T cell receptor beta chain was counted once. The CDR3 runs 17 residues. From germline, CDR1 is LGHNA and CDR2 YSLEER. The V segment lost 3 bases and the J segment 3 bases; nucleotides outside the gene matches: 7. Libraries were prepared by immunoSEQ multiplex PCR; TCRdb keeps only in-frame clonotypes and omits some of them. The sample shows tens of thousands of clones, more than 65% of them seen only once. This record belongs to a study of PD-L1 blockade in urothelial cancer. The V call is TRBV4-3, the J call TRBJ2-5, with 13 bases identical to TRBD2. The sequencing here drew on PBMCs, taken around atezolizumab (anti-PD-L1) treatment. The sequence derives from a man in his 70s with urothelial cancer. CDR3 region: CASSQGTSGGAEETQYF. Here the CDR3 DNA reads TGCGCCAGCAGCCAGGGTACTAGCGGGGGGGCCGAAGAGACCCAGTACTTC.